Presented here are 25 T cell receptor beta chains from one specimen sequenced in a study of blood T cell repertoires in COVID-19. The assay was immunoSEQ multiplex PCR, and TCRdb's table has in-frame clones only and misses some. The sample holds 110,000 to 150,000 clones, about 80% seen once. The sequencing sample was made of PBMCs or T cells enriched from blood (not recorded which). Receptor source: a woman younger than 35 who had been exposed to COVID-19.

The chain recombines TRBV19 with TRBJ2-4; D is possibly TRBD1 (5 bases). V was cut by 7 bases and J by 2 bases, with 12 bases left in between. This CDR3 is built from 14 residues. In germline, CDR1 is LNHDA, CDR2 SQIVND (reference sequence). CDR3 sequence (DNA): TGTGCCAGTACCCCGCAGGGAACCAAAAACATTCAGTACTTC. Protein sequence: CASTPQGTKNIQYF. Full variable domain (rest looked up from reference TRBV19 and TRBJ2-4): DGGITQSPKYLFRKEGQNVTLSCEQNLNHDAMYWYRQDPGQGLRLIYYSQIVNDFQKGDIAEGYSVSREKKESFPLTVTSAQKNPTAFYLCASTPQGTKNIQYFGAGTRLSVL.

The V and J genes are TRBV29-1 and TRBJ2-6, with 8 bases that match TRBD2. The CDR3 runs to 16 residues. V was pared by 6 bases and J by 0 bases, with 7 bases of the junction left unmatched. Germline V gene sequence: CDR1 SQVTM, CDR2 ANQGSEA. CDR3 protein: CSVVLAAHSGANVLTF. The CDR3 coding sequence is TGCAGCGTCGTACTAGCGGCCCACTCTGGGGCCAACGTCCTGACTTTC.

The chain is built from TRBV30 and TRBJ2-7; the D gene is possibly TRBD1 (6 bases). The CDR3 is 12 amino acids. V lost 4 bases and J lost 4, with 11 bases in between. Per the germline V gene, CDR1 is GTSNPN and CDR2 is SVGIG (reference sequence). The CDR3 DNA is TGTGCCTGGAACAGGGTTGCTTACGAGCAGTACTTC. Amino acids: CAWNRVAYEQYF.

This clone was picked up a small number of times. The chain is built from TRBV29-1 and TRBJ2-7; D gene ambiguous. With 4 bases removed from V and 0 bases from J, the gap between germline ends came to 10 bases. The germline CDR1 and CDR2 sequences are SQVTM and ANQGSEA. This CDR3 is built from 13 residues. CDR3 nucleotides: TGCAGCGTTGCCCCCAAGAGCTCCTACGAGCAGTACTTC. Its protein product is CSVAPKSSYEQYF.

The chain carries TRBV6-1 and TRBJ2-7; D is unclear. Germline V gene sequence: CDR1 MNHNS, CDR2 SASEGT. V was pared by 2 bases and J by 4 bases, with 9 bases between. The CDR3 totals 13 residues. The CDR3 region is CASSESNSYEQYF. Here the CDR3 DNA reads TGTGCCAGCAGTGAATCGAACAGTTACGAGCAGTACTTC.

This clone was counted a single time. The chain uses TRBV30 and TRBJ1-5; D is undetermined. V lost 0 bases and J lost 2, with 14 bases in between. Per the germline V gene, CDR1 is GTSNPN and CDR2 is SVGIG (reference sequence). The CDR3 spans 16 residues. CDR3 DNA: TGTGCCTGGAGTGTACGTAACACCTTGGGCAATCAGCCCCAGCATTTT. It specifies CAWSVRNTLGNQPQHF.

The genes are TRBV12-5 and TRBJ1-1; TRBD1 aligns across 8 bases. CDR1 and CDR2 (germline): LGHNT, FRNRAP. The CDR3 spans 14 residues. V trimming: 4 bases; J trimming: 6 bases; junction bases outside the gene matches: 7. DNA of the CDR3: TGTGCTAGTGGTTGGCAGGGGGCCGTCGCTGAAGCTTTCTTT. Translation gives CASGWQGAVAEAFF.

V and J are TRBV12-5 and TRBJ2-2, with D possibly being TRBD1 (5 bases). The CDR3 has 13 amino acids. CDR1 is LGHNT, CDR2 FRNRAP, per germline. The V and J ends lost 5 bases and 1 base respectively, with 5 bases between them. CDR3 region: CASGTGNTGELFF. Here the CDR3 DNA reads TGTGCTAGTGGTACAGGGAACACCGGGGAGCTGTTTTTT.

This clone was found once. The chain has TRBV4-1 and TRBJ1-6; D perhaps matches TRBD1 (6 bases). Trimming took off 4 bases at V and 0 bases at J, with 22 bases between the two ends. Germline V gene sequence: CDR1 MGHRA, CDR2 YSYEKL. The CDR3 spans 20 residues. CDR3 sequence reads: CASSPRGGSSANSYNSPLHF. DNA for the CDR3: TGCGCCAGCAGCCCTAGAGGGGGTAGTTCGGCCAACTCCTATAATTCACCCCTCCACTTT.

The V and J genes are TRBV6-5 and TRBJ2-3, with 7 bases fitting TRBD2. Germline assignment: CDR1 MNHEY and CDR2 SVGAGI. Trimming at V came to 11 bases and at J to 3 bases, leaving 14 bases not matched to a gene. The CDR3 has 15 residues. The CDR3 DNA is TGTGCCTCGACGACTAGCCCGGAGTCAACAGATACGCAGTATTTT. Its protein is CASTTSPESTDTQYF.

This sequence joins TRBV5-4 and TRBJ2-7; 7 bases map to TRBD2. The CDR3 covers 15 residues. Looked up from germline, CDR1 is SGHNT and CDR2 is YYREEE (reference sequence). V dropped 2 bases and J dropped 3; count of bases not matched to a gene: 8. The CDR3: CASSLGPAGDYEQYF. The CDR3 DNA reads TGTGCCAGCAGCTTAGGACCCGCGGGGGACTACGAGCAGTACTTC.

The chain is built from TRBV18 and TRBJ1-3, with TRBD1 identical over 7 bases. With 5 bases clipped from V and 6 bases from J, the junction kept 1 base outside the gene matches. Germline CDR1 KGHSH, CDR2 LQKENI. The CDR3 is 12 residues long. CDR3 protein: CASSTGENTIYF. The CDR3, as DNA: TGTGCCAGCTCAACAGGGGAAAACACCATATATTTT.

CDR3 nucleotide sequence: TGTGCCAGCAGCTCCGGTGAAAAGAACAATGAAAAACTGTTTTTT. Translation gives CASSSGEKNNEKLFF. The chain uses TRBV13 and TRBJ1-4, with D unresolved. The germline V gene has CDR1 PRHDT and CDR2 FYEKMQ (reference sequence). V lost 4 bases and J lost 5, with 14 bases in between. CDR3 size: 15 residues.

The chain couples TRBV12-3 or TRBV12-4 to TRBJ2-4; 7 bases match TRBD1. V was pared by 7 bases and J by 8 bases, with 5 bases of the junction left unmatched. The CDR3 loop spans 12 amino acids. For the CDR3, the DNA is TGTGCCAGCAACAGGGGTGGGGACATTCAGTACTTC. Residues: CASNRGGDIQYF.

This chain links TRBV20-1 with TRBJ1-5; weak D call: TRBD1 (6 bases). V was cut by 3 bases and J by 4 bases, with 19 bases left in between. CDR3 length: 16 residues. CDR1 and CDR2 (germline): DFQATT, SNEGSKA (reference sequence). The CDR3 loop is CSASPSPGGRNQPQHF. The CDR3 DNA is TGCAGTGCTAGTCCCAGTCCGGGGGGGCGTAATCAGCCCCAGCATTTT.

The chain uses TRBV20-1 and TRBJ2-7; 7 bases are a match to TRBD1. Germline CDR1 is DFQATT and CDR2 is SNEGSKA (reference sequence). The CDR3 sequence is 11 residues long. The V segment lost 5 bases and the J segment 3 bases; nucleotides outside the gene matches: 1. The DNA for the CDR3 is TGCAGTGCTCGACAGGGCTACGAGCAGTACTTC. Translating gives CSARQGYEQYF.

The sample holds one count of this clone. The V gene is TRBV28, the J gene TRBJ2-7; no clear D. V was pared by 3 bases and J by 0 bases, with 9 bases between. Germline values: CDR1 MDHEN, CDR2 SYDVKM. The CDR3 runs 14 residues. Here the CDR3 reads CASSFHGSSYEQYF. The CDR3 bases are TGTGCCAGCAGTTTTCACGGTAGCTCCTACGAGCAGTACTTC.

The rearrangement links TRBV3-1 (or the pseudogene TRBV3-2) to TRBJ1-1; the match to TRBD1 covers 12 bases. The trim removed 3 bases at V and 4 bases at J, leaving 9 bases unmatched. The CDR3 runs 17 residues. Germline assignment: CDR1 LGHDT and CDR2 YNNKEL (reference sequence). Here the CDR3 DNA reads TGTGCCAGCAGCCACCGGGACAGGGGGCTCCCCCGCACTGAAGCTTTCTTT. Its protein is CASSHRDRGLPRTEAFF.

Turning to this clone: An end of the junction differs from the germline gene, which may be a read error. The CDR3 sequence: CASSVGLAGGPYGQYF. For the CDR3, the DNA is TGTGCCAGCAGCGTAGGACTAGCGGGAGGGCCTTACGGGCAGTACTTC. This chain links TRBV9 with TRBJ2-7, with 14 nucleotides matching TRBD2. The germline V gene encodes CDR1 SGDLS and CDR2 YYNGEE. The CDR3 loop spans 16 amino acids.

Only a few counts were recorded for this clone. V gene TRBV4-1 combines with J gene TRBJ1-2, with D perhaps matching TRBD1 (5 bases). CDR1 and CDR2 (germline): MGHRA, YSYEKL. The CDR3 is 16 residues long. Between the trimmed V and J ends, which lost 0 bases and 4 bases, there was a span of 15 bases. The DNA for the CDR3 is TGCGCCAGCAGCCAAGAGGACACAGTGAGAGGCTATGGCTACACCTTC. It specifies CASSQEDTVRGYGYTF.

The rearrangement uses TRBV18 and TRBJ1-1, with a tentative D call TRBD1 (6 bases). Germline lookup yields CDR1 KGHSH and CDR2 LQKENI. V lost 0 bases and J 7 bases, leaving 9 bases between the germline ends. There are 13 residues in the CDR3. CDR3 sequence (DNA): TGTGCCAGCTCACCACCCGGACAGTTTGAAGCTTTCTTT. Amino acid sequence: CASSPPGQFEAFF. The whole variable domain, filled in from reference TRBV18 and TRBJ1-1, reads NAGVMQNPRHLVRRRGQEARLRCSPMKGHSHVYWYRQLPEEGLKFMVYLQKENIIDESGMPKERFSAEFPKEGPSILRIQQVVRGDSAAYFCASSPPGQFEAFFGQGTRLTVV.

Turning to this clone: Other DNA sequences from this sample encode an identical CDR3 as well. V is TRBV5-1 and J is TRBJ1-5, with TRBD1 matching 7 bases. V lost 4 bases, J lost 4 bases, and 2 bases stayed unmatched. Germline loops: CDR1 SGHRS, CDR2 YFSETQ. CDR3 length: 13 residues. The CDR3 nucleotides read TGCGCCAGCAGCAGGACAGGTAATCAGCCCCAGCATTTT. Translation: CASSRTGNQPQHF. The full variable domain, with the rest looked up from reference TRBV5-1 and TRBJ1-5, is KAGVTQTPRYLIKTRGQQVTLSCSPISGHRSVSWYQQTPGQGLQFLFEYFSETQRNKGNFPGRFSGRQFSNSRSEMNVSTLELGDSALYLCASSRTGNQPQHFGDGTRLSIL.

This chain uses TRBV7-9 with TRBJ1-5, with D hard to call. CDR1 and CDR2 (germline): SEHNR, FQNEAQ (reference sequence). Trimming shortened V by 5 bases and J by 3 bases, and 8 bases separated the two germline ends. The CDR3 contains 13 residues. The CDR3 nucleotides are TGTGCCAGCAGCCCTAACGACAATCAGCCCCAGCATTTT. Amino acids: CASSPNDNQPQHF.

This clone was detected only once. The chain uses TRBV28 and TRBJ1-1, with 12 bases lining up with TRBD1. J was trimmed by 7 bases and V by 6 bases; bases with no gene match: 6. The CDR3 totals 14 residues. Germline CDR1 reads MDHEN; CDR2 reads SYDVKM. In DNA form, the CDR3 reads TGTGCCAGCAGGGGACAGGGGGCGCCGAGTGAAGCTTTCTTT. It specifies CASRGQGAPSEAFF.

Notes on this clone: The sample holds other DNA sequences that translate to the same CDR3. The chain recombines TRBV7-9 with TRBJ2-7; 7 bases fit TRBD2. There are 11 residues in the CDR3. The V and J ends lost 6 bases and 6 bases, in that order; junction bases with no gene match: 2. Germline values: CDR1 SEHNR, CDR2 FQNEAQ (reference sequence). In DNA, the CDR3 is TGTGCCAGCAGTCCGGGGGGCGAGCAGTACTTC. It translates to CASSPGGEQYF.